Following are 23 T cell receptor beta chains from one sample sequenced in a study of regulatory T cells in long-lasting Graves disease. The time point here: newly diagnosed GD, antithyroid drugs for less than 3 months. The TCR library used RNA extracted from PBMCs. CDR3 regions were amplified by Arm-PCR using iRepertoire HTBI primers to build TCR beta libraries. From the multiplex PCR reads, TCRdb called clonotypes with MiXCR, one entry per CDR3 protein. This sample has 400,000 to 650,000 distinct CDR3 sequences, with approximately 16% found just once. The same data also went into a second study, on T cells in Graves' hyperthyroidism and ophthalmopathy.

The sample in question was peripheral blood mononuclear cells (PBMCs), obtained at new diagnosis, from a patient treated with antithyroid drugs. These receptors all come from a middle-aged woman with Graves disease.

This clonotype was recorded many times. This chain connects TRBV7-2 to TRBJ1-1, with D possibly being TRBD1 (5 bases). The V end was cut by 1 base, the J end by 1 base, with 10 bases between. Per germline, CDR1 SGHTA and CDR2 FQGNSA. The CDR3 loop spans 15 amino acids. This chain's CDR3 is CASSLGGAENTEAFF. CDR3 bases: TGTGCCAGCAGCTTAGGGGGCGCAGAGAACACTGAAGCTTTCTTT.

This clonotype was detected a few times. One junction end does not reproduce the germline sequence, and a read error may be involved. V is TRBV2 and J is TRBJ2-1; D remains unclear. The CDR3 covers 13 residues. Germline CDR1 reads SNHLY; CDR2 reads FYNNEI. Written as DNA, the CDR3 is TGCGCCAGCAGTCCGCACTCTTCGAATGAGCAGTTCTTC. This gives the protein CASSPHSSNEQFF.

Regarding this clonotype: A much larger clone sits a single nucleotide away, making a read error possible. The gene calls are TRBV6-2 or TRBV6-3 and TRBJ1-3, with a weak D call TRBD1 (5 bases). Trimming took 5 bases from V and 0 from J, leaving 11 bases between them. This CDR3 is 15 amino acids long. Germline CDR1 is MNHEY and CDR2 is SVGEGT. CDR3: CASSGTGSSGNTIYF. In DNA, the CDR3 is TGTGCCAGCAGTGGGACGGGAAGCTCTGGAAACACCATATATTTT.

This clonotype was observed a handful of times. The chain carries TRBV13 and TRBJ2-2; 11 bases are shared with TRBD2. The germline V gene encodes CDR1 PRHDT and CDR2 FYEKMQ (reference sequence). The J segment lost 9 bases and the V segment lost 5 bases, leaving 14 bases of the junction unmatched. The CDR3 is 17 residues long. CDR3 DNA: TGTGCCAGCAGCCCTAAGGGAACTAGCGGGGGCCCTCGGGAGCTGTTTTTT. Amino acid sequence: CASSPKGTSGGPRELFF.

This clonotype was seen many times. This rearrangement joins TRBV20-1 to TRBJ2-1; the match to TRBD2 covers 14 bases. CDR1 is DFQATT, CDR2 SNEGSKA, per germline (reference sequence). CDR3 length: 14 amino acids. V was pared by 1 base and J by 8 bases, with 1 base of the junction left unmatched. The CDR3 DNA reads TGCAGTGCTAGAGGACTAGCGGGGGGGCATGAGCAGTTCTTC. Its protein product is CSARGLAGGHEQFF.

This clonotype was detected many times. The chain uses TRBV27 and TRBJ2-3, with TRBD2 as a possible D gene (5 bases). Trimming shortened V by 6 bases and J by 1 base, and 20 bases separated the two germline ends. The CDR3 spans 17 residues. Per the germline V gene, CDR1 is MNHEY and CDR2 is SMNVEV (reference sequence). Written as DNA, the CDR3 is TGTGCCAGCAGCCGCCAATCCGGGGTGTCTGGCACAGATACGCAGTATTTT. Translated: CASSRQSGVSGTDTQYF.

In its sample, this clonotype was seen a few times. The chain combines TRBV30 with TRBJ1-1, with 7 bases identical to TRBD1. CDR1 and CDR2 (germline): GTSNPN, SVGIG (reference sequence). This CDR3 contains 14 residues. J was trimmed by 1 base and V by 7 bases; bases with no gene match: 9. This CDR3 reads CALRPGTANTEAFF. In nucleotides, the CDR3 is TGTGCCTTGCGTCCCGGGACAGCGAACACTGAAGCTTTCTTT.

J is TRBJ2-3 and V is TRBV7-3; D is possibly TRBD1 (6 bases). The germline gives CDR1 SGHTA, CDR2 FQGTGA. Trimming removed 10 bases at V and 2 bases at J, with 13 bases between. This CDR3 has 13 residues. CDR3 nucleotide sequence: TGTGCCATCAGGGACACTTCCACAGATACGCAGTATTTT. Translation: CAIRDTSTDTQYF.

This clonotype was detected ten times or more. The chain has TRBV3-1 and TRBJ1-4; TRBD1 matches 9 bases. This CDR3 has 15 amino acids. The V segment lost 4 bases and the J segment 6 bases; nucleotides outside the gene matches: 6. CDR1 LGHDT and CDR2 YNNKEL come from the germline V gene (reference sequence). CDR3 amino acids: CASSPPGTGYEKLFF. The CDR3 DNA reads TGTGCCAGCAGCCCGCCCGGGACAGGGTATGAAAAACTGTTTTTT.

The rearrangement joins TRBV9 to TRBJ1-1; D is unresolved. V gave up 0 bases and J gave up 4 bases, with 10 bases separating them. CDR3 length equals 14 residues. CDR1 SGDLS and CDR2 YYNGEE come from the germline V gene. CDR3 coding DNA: TGTGCCAGCAGCGTAGATATGGGCCCCACTGAAGCTTTCTTT. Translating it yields CASSVDMGPTEAFF.

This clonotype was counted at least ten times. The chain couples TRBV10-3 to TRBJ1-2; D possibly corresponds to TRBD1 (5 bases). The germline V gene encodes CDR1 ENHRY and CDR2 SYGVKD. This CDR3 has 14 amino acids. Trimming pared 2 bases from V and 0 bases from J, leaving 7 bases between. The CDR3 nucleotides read TGTGCCATCAGTGAGACAGGCTCTAACTATGGCTACACCTTC. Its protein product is CAISETGSNYGYTF.

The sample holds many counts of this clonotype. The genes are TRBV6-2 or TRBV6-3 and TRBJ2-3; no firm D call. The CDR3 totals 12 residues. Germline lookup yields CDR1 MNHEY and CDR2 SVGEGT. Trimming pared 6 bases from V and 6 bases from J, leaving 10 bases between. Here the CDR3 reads CASSGVSDTQYF. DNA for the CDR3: TGTGCCAGCAGCGGAGTGTCGGATACGCAGTATTTT.

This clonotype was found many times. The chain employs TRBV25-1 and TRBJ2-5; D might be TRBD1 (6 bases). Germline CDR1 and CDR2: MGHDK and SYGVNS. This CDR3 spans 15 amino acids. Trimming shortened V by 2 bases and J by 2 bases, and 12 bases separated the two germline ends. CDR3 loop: CASSEQGTQQETQYF. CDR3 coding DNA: TGTGCCAGCAGTGAACAGGGGACACAACAAGAGACCCAGTACTTC.

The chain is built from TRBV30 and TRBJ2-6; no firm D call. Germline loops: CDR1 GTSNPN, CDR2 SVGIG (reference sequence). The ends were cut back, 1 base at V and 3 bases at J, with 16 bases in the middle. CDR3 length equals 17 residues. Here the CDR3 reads CAWSDSLLSSGANVLTF. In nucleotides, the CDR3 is TGTGCCTGGAGTGACAGCCTCCTTTCGAGTGGGGCCAACGTCCTGACTTTC.

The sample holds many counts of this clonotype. CDR3 sequence: CASGTGWLYGYTF. The CDR3 nucleotides read TGTGCCAGTGGGACAGGTTGGCTCTATGGCTACACCTTC. The chain joins TRBV12-3 or TRBV12-4 to TRBJ1-2; 8 bases are shared with TRBD1. Trimming at V came to 9 bases and at J to 4 bases, leaving 7 bases not matched to a gene. The CDR3 has 13 residues.

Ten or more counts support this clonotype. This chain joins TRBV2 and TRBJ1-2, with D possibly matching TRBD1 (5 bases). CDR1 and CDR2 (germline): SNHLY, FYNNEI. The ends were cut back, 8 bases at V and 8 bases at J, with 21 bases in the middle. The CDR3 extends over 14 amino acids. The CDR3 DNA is TGTGCCAGCGCGGGGGAATGGGGGGGTCGGGGCTACACCTTC. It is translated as CASAGEWGGRGYTF.

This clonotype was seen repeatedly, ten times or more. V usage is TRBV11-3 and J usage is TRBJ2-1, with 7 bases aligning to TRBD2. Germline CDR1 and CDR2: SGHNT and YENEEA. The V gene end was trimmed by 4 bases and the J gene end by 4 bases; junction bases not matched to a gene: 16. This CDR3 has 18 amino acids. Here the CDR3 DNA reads TGTGCCAGCAGCTCTCCGACGGGGGGTTTTTCGACTTACAATGAGCAGTTCTTC. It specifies CASSSPTGGFSTYNEQFF.

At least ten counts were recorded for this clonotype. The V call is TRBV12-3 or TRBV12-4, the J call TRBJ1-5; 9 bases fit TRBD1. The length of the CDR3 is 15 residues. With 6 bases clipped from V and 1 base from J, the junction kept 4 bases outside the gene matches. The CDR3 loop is CASRGQGTSNQPQHF. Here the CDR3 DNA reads TGTGCCAGCAGAGGACAGGGGACAAGCAATCAGCCCCAGCATTTT.

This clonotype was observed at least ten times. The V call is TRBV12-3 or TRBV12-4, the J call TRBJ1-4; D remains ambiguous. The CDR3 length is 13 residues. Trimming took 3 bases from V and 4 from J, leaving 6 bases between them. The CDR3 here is CASSLNGNEKLFF. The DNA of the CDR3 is TGTGCCAGCAGTTTGAACGGTAATGAAAAACTGTTTTTT.

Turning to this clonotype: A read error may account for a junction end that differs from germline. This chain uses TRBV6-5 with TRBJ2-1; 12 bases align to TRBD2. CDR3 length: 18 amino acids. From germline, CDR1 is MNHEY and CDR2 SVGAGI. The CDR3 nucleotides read TGTGCCAGCAGTTGGAAAACTAGCGGGGGGAATTTACACAATAAGCAGTTCTTC. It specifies CASSWKTSGGNLHNKQFF.

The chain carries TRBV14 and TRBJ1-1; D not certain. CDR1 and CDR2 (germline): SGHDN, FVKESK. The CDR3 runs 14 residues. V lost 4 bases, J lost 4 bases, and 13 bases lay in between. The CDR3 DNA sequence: TGTGCCAGCAGCCGCTTAAAGGCCCGCACTGAAGCTTTCTTT. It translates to CASSRLKARTEAFF. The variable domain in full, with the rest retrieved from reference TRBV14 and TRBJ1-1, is EAGVTQFPSHSVIEKGQTVTLRCDPISGHDNLYWYRRVMGKEIKFLLHFVKESKQDESGMPNNRFLAERTGGTYSTLKVQPAELEDSGVYFCASSRLKARTEAFFGQGTRLTVV.

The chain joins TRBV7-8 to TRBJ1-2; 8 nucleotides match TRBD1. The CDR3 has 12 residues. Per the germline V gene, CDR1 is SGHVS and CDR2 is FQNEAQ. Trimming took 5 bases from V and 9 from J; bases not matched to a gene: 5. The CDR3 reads CASSRDRSSYTF. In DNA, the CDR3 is TGTGCCAGCAGCAGGGACAGGTCGAGCTACACCTTC.

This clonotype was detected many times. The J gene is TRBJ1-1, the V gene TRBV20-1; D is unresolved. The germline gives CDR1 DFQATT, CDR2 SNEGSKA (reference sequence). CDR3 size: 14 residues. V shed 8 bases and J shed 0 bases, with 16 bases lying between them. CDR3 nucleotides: TGCAGTATTACCCTCCAGATCATGAACACTGAAGCTTTCTTT. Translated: CSITLQIMNTEAFF.